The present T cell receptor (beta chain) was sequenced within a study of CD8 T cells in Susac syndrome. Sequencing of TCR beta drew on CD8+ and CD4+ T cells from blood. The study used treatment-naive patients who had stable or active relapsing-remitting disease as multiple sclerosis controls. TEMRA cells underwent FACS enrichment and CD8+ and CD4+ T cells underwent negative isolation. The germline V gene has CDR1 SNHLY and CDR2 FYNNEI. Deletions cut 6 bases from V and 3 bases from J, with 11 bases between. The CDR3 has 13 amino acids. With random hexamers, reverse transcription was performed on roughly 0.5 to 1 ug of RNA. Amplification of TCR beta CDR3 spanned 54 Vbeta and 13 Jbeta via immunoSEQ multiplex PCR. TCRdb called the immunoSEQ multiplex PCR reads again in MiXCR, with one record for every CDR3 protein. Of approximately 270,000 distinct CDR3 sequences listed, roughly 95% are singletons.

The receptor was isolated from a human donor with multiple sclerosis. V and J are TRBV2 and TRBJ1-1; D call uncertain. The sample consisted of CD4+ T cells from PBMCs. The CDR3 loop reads CASRGFPDTEAFF. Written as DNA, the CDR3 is TGTGCCAGCAGGGGTTTCCCCGACACTGAAGCTTTCTTT.